What follows is one T cell receptor (beta chain) and its context. Antigen specificity is unknown. Mismatch with germline at one junction end may stem from a read error. The protocol was immunoSEQ multiplex PCR, while the TCRdb copy is restricted to in-frame clones and leaves out a portion. The table counts 31,000 or so clones; approximately 14% lies in the top ten. The sample is drawn from a study of Tregs in tolerant kidney transplant recipients. Study-level information: Recipients received nonmyeloablative bone marrow transplants from related graft donors, with transient mixed chimerism. General study results and limits: Validation in larger populations is needed because few patients were studied. Tregs expanded with activated donor B cells seemed most donor-specific. Changing PCR primers prevented nucleotide comparison between some patients' samples.

The specimen comprised CD8+ T cells from blood, sampled before the transplant. This TCR was sampled from a human donor who received a combined kidney and bone marrow transplant.

The CDR3 spells CASRPGMSYNEQFF. CDR3 DNA, as far as it was read: TGCGCCAGCAGACCGGGGATGTCCTACAATGAG. The chain carries TRBV4-2 and TRBJ2-1, with a weak D call TRBD2 (5 bases). The read halts 3 residues ahead of the CDR3 end, with the missing end drawn from the germline J gene. The germline V gene encodes CDR1 LGHNA and CDR2 YNFKEQ. The CDR3 is made up of 14 amino acids.